Below are 28 T cell receptor beta chains sequenced from a single sample in a study of naive and memory T cell subsets. Amplification of ligated cDNA took four PCR rounds with SP2 and nested alpha and beta constant primers. TCRdb re-derived calls from the 5' RACE reads in MiXCR, one entry per CDR3 protein. The sample records roughly 60,000 distinct CDR3 sequences, over 7% being singletons. TCR cDNA received a 3' ligated oligonucleotide that carried a UMI. The receptors shown here come from a male donor in good health.

This sequence joins TRBV5-1 and TRBJ2-6; D is ambiguous. Germline V gives CDR1 SGHRS, CDR2 YFSETQ. This CDR3 is 14 amino acids long. The V end lost 3 bases, the J end lost 1 base, and 5 bases lay between the germline ends. For the CDR3, the DNA is TGCGCCAGCAGCTCTGAGTCTGGGGCCAACGTCCTGACTTTC. Amino acid sequence: CASSSESGANVLTF.

A few counts support this clonotype. The chain has TRBV6-5 and TRBJ2-5, with no clear D. The CDR3 is 14 residues long. The germline gives CDR1 MNHEY, CDR2 SVGAGI. With 0 bases removed from V and 7 bases from J, the gap between germline ends came to 12 bases. The CDR3 loop is CASSYSTLHPTQYF. The CDR3 coding sequence is TGTGCCAGCAGTTACTCGACTCTCCATCCGACCCAGTACTTC.

This clonotype has only a few counts. The chain uses TRBV19 and TRBJ2-6; no firm D call. The V end lost 9 bases, the J end lost 0 bases, and 6 bases lay between the germline ends. CDR3 size: 13 residues. Germline lookup yields CDR1 LNHDA and CDR2 SQIVND (reference sequence). This chain's CDR3 is CASASSGANVLTF. CDR3 bases: TGTGCCAGCGCGTCCTCTGGGGCCAACGTCCTGACTTTC.

There are a few counts of this clonotype. The CDR3 DNA follows: TGTGCCAGCAGCCAAGAAGTCACTGATCTCTACGAGCAGTACTTC. This encodes CASSQEVTDLYEQYF. V is TRBV4-2 and J is TRBJ2-7; D call uncertain. Germline loops: CDR1 LGHNA, CDR2 YNFKEQ. This CDR3 has 15 amino acids. Trimming shortened V by 0 bases and J by 3 bases, and 12 bases separated the two germline ends.

This clonotype was seen repeatedly, ten times or more. The J gene is TRBJ2-7, the V gene TRBV11-2; D is undetermined. V lost 1 base to trimming and J lost 8 bases, with 12 bases between them. There are 13 residues in the CDR3. From germline, CDR1 is SGHAT and CDR2 FQNNGV. In nucleotides, the CDR3 is TGTGCCAGCAGCTTAGTTATAAACAGCAAGCAGTACTTC. Translating gives CASSLVINSKQYF.

This clonotype was counted only a few times. This chain joins TRBV9 and TRBJ2-3; D tentatively fits TRBD1 or TRBD2 (5 bases each). Germline lookup yields CDR1 SGDLS and CDR2 YYNGEE. The CDR3 is made up of 14 amino acids. V shed 4 bases and J shed 2 bases, with 11 bases lying between them. DNA for the CDR3: TGTGCCAGCAGCACCGGGACCATCACAGATACGCAGTATTTT. It is translated as CASSTGTITDTQYF.

The chain couples TRBV21-1 to TRBJ2-2. TRBV21-1 is shown as a pseudogene. This CDR3 spans 15 amino acids. Written as DNA, the CDR3 is TGTGCCAGCAGCAAGTTCCCAGAAAACACCGGGGAGCTGTTTTTT. Translated, it gives CASSKFPENTGELFF.

In its sample, this clonotype was seen many times. This chain connects TRBV29-1 to TRBJ1-4; D remains unclear. V shed 7 bases and J shed 0 bases, with 21 bases lying between them. Germline-derived CDR1 and CDR2 are SQVTM and ANQGSEA. CDR3 length equals 17 residues. In nucleotides, the CDR3 is TGCAGCGGTGCCGCAAGGCGGGAATCACCAACTAATGAAAAACTGTTTTTT. It codes for CSGAARRESPTNEKLFF.

This clonotype has a count of ten or more. This rearrangement joins TRBV6-1 to TRBJ2-4, with D tentatively TRBD1 (6 bases). This CDR3 comprises 17 residues. The V gene lost 5 bases and the J gene lost 1 base, with 18 bases spanning the gap. Germline values: CDR1 MNHNS, CDR2 SASEGT. The CDR3 reads CASSTFTGKVAKNIQYF. The CDR3 coding sequence is TGTGCCAGCAGTACTTTTACAGGGAAAGTTGCCAAAAACATTCAGTACTTC.

This clonotype occurred many times. The V and J genes are TRBV6-1 and TRBJ1-5, with a weak D call TRBD1 (6 bases). Trimming left V 5 bases short and J 2 bases short, with 16 bases between. Germline CDR1 reads MNHNS; CDR2 reads SASEGT. This CDR3 region has 16 residues. The CDR3 is CASSWKGQHGNQPQHF. The CDR3 coding sequence is TGTGCCAGCAGTTGGAAAGGACAGCACGGCAATCAGCCCCAGCATTTT.

V and J are TRBV7-2 and TRBJ2-7; the match to TRBD1 covers 9 bases. V shed 2 bases, J shed 4 bases, and the junction held 9 bases outside the gene matches. The CDR3 length is 16 residues. CDR1 SGHTA and CDR2 FQGNSA come from the germline V gene. The DNA of the CDR3 is TGTGCCAGCAGCTTAAGCGACAGGGGGTTATTGTACGAGCAGTACTTC. Translating it yields CASSLSDRGLLYEQYF.

The chain joins TRBV19 to TRBJ2-4; D is possibly TRBD2 (7 bases). The CDR3 extends over 15 amino acids. Between the trimmed V and J ends, which lost 0 bases and 7 bases, there was a span of 13 bases. From germline, CDR1 is LNHDA and CDR2 SQIVND (reference sequence). In DNA, the CDR3 is TGTGCCAGTAGTATAGATCGGAAGGGGGGGAACATTCAGTACTTC. This codes for CASSIDRKGGNIQYF. Based on the CDR3 plus reference TRBV19 and TRBJ2-4, the full variable domain is DGGITQSPKYLFRKEGQNVTLSCEQNLNHDAMYWYRQDPGQGLRLIYYSQIVNDFQKGDIAEGYSVSREKKESFPLTVTSAQKNPTAFYLCASSIDRKGGNIQYFGAGTRLSVL.

In this sample, this clonotype turned up many times. The chain carries TRBV29-1 and TRBJ2-1; D is uncertain. V lost 5 bases and J 12 bases, leaving 20 bases between the germline ends. This CDR3 region has 13 residues. Per the germline V gene, CDR1 is SQVTM and CDR2 is ANQGSEA. CDR3 sequence reads: CSVSSGPVLGQFF. The CDR3 DNA follows: TGCAGCGTTTCTTCCGGGCCCGTCCTGGGGCAGTTCTTC.

This clonotype was detected ten times or more. The gene calls are TRBV11-3 and TRBJ1-1; D not resolved. Trimming pared 1 base from V and 2 bases from J, leaving 11 bases between. The germline CDR1 and CDR2 sequences are SGHNT and YENEEA. This CDR3 has 15 amino acids. The CDR3 nucleotides read TGTGCCAGCAGCTTAGGGGGTCAAGGCAACACTGAAGCTTTCTTT. Translated: CASSLGGQGNTEAFF.

This clonotype was counted many times. The CDR3 sequence is CAIWAGANYGYTF. The CDR3 DNA follows: TGTGCCATTTGGGCGGGAGCTAACTATGGCTACACCTTC. The chain employs TRBV6-5 and TRBJ1-2, with D hard to call. The germline V and J ends were trimmed by 10 bases and 0 bases, with 12 bases remaining between them. CDR1 and CDR2 from the germline V gene are MNHEY and SVGAGI. This CDR3 contains 13 residues.

A note on this clonotype: A much more abundant neighbour one base away suggests this may be a read error. The V and J genes are TRBV6-2 or TRBV6-3 and TRBJ2-7; 9 nucleotides match TRBD2. The V gene's germline CDR1 is MNHEY and CDR2 SVGEGT. Trimming took 4 bases from V and 6 from J; bases not matched to a gene: 10. The CDR3 loop spans 15 amino acids. The CDR3 protein is CASSSIAGGPGEQYF. Here the CDR3 DNA reads TGTGCCAGCAGTTCCATTGCGGGAGGGCCTGGCGAGCAGTACTTC.

This clonotype was seen a handful of times. The CDR3 region has the DNA TGTGCCAGCAGTATACAGGGTTCCTACAATGAGCAGTTCTTC. Amino acids: CASSIQGSYNEQFF. This rearrangement joins TRBV27 to TRBJ2-1, with D possibly being TRBD1 (6 bases). Trimming took 5 bases from V and 1 from J, leaving 9 bases between them. The germline gives CDR1 MNHEY, CDR2 SMNVEV (reference sequence). The CDR3 has 14 amino acids.

The table lists this clonotype with many counts. The V gene is TRBV5-1, the J gene TRBJ2-2, with D possibly being TRBD2 (6 bases). There are 17 residues in the CDR3. The germline CDR1 and CDR2 sequences are SGHRS and YFSETQ. Trimming left V 2 bases short and J 3 bases short, with 17 bases between. The DNA of the CDR3 is TGCGCCAGCAGCTTCCCCCCAGGAGGGATCGACACCGGGGAGCTGTTTTTT. Its protein is CASSFPPGGIDTGELFF.

By sample fraction, this clonotype is medium-sized. CDR3 DNA: TGCAGTGCTAGTGCGAGAGACACAGATACGCAGTATTTT. Protein: CSASARDTDTQYF. The J gene is TRBJ2-3, the V gene TRBV20-1; D call uncertain. This CDR3 has 13 amino acids. Trimming removed 3 bases at V and 2 bases at J, with 9 bases between. Per the germline V gene, CDR1 is DFQATT and CDR2 is SNEGSKA (reference sequence).

This clonotype has a handful of counts. The V gene is TRBV5-4, the J gene TRBJ2-7; TRBD2 agrees at 14 bases. V was clipped by 9 bases and J by 6 bases; unmatched bases: 14. This CDR3 has 16 residues. Looked up from germline, CDR1 is SGHNT and CDR2 is YYREEE (reference sequence). The CDR3 coding sequence is TGTGCCACCAGACCCGGGACTAGCGGGAGTCTTAGCGAGCAGTACTTC. It translates to CATRPGTSGSLSEQYF.

This clonotype was observed at least ten times. This CDR3 is CSVGPGTPNTGELFF. For the CDR3, the DNA is TGCAGCGTTGGTCCCGGGACACCAAACACCGGGGAGCTGTTTTTT. The rearrangement links TRBV29-1 to TRBJ2-2; TRBD1 is a possible D gene (6 bases). Germline V CDR1 and CDR2: SQVTM, ANQGSEA. V gave up 4 bases and J gave up 2 bases, with 14 bases separating them. The CDR3 covers 15 residues.

This clonotype was seen ten or more times. The gene calls are TRBV12-3 or TRBV12-4 and TRBJ1-1; unclear D gene. Trimming took 3 bases from V and 4 from J, leaving 15 bases between them. The CDR3 is 15 residues long. The CDR3 spells CASSLGQDGVTEAFF. DNA of the CDR3: TGTGCCAGCAGTTTGGGTCAAGACGGGGTCACTGAAGCTTTCTTT.

There are many counts of this clonotype. The V and J genes are TRBV20-1 and TRBJ2-3; D unclear. CDR3 size: 14 residues. Germline assignment: CDR1 DFQATT and CDR2 SNEGSKA (reference sequence). Trimming stripped 2 bases from V and 6 bases from J, with 15 bases between. The DNA of the CDR3 is TGCAGTGCTAGATCCCTTAGAGTGGCGGATACGCAGTATTTT. Residues: CSARSLRVADTQYF.

This clonotype came up a few times. The CDR3 DNA follows: TGTGCCAGCAGTTACTCAGGGGGAGGTGGAAACACCATATATTTT. Translating it yields CASSYSGGGGNTIYF. The chain has TRBV6-5 and TRBJ1-3; D may be TRBD1 (6 bases). The V and J ends lost 0 bases and 3 bases respectively, with 9 bases between them. Germline V CDR1 and CDR2: MNHEY, SVGAGI. There are 15 residues in the CDR3.

This clonotype came up once. This chain links TRBV19 with TRBJ1-5; tentatively, D is TRBD1 (5 bases). Germline CDR1 LNHDA, CDR2 SQIVND (reference sequence). Trimming stripped 3 bases from V and 1 base from J, with 10 bases between. The CDR3 is made up of 15 amino acids. CDR3 in amino acids: CASSIGAGSNQPQHF. The CDR3 DNA is TGTGCCAGTAGTATCGGGGCAGGCAGCAATCAGCCCCAGCATTTT.

This chain uses TRBV30 with TRBJ1-3, with D possibly being TRBD1 (5 bases). The CDR3 extends over 14 amino acids. CDR1 and CDR2 (germline): GTSNPN, SVGIG (reference sequence). Trimming stripped 2 bases from V and 2 bases from J, with 10 bases between. The DNA of the CDR3 is TGTGCCTGGAGTAAAGGGGACCCTGGAAACACCATATATTTT. Translating gives CAWSKGDPGNTIYF.

The chain has TRBV15 and TRBJ2-1, with TRBD1 matching 12 bases. CDR1 is LNHNV, CDR2 YYDKDF, per germline (reference sequence). V lost 1 base and J lost 8; bases outside the gene matches: 6. The CDR3 extends over 16 amino acids. CDR3 sequence: CATSRGVGQGAHEQFF. CDR3 bases: TGTGCCACCAGCAGAGGCGTGGGACAGGGGGCCCATGAGCAGTTCTTC. The full variable domain, completed using reference TRBV15 and TRBJ2-1, is DAMVIQNPRYQVTQFGKPVTLSCSQTLNHNVMYWYQQKSSQAPKLLFHYYDKDFNNEADTPDNFQSRRPNTSFCFLDIRSPGLGDTAMYLCATSRGVGQGAHEQFFGPGTRLTVL.

The CDR3 DNA reads as TGTGCCAGCAGCCCTCAGGGGGCGTTTAACATTCAGTACTTC. Translation gives CASSPQGAFNIQYF. The chain uses TRBV3-1 and TRBJ2-4, with 8 bases lining up with TRBD1. The CDR3 loop spans 14 amino acids. Germline V gene data show CDR1 as LGHDT and CDR2 as YNNKEL (reference sequence). V lost 4 bases and J lost 7; bases outside the gene matches: 6.